The source of this TCR beta chain is a study of identical twins. Study results and limitations: Researchers reported weaker excess twin sharing in beta out-of-frame sequences. In drawing conclusions, the study used cross-sectional statistical analysis and did not follow the same donors.

After template switching added a universal primer site, the resulting cDNA carried unique molecular identifiers. MiXCR, run by TCRdb on the 5' RACE reads, gives a single entry per CDR3 protein. In the table there are approximately 630,000 distinct CDR3 sequences, about 7.6% of which are singletons. Comments on this clonotype: The antigen remains unidentified.

The data were also submitted as part of a second study, on yellow fever vaccine responses in identical twins.

Sequenced sample: PBMCs. This TCR came from a woman aged 18-29 years in good health.

CDR3 nucleotide sequence: TGTGCCAGCAGCTCGGGGACAGGGCCTAACTATGGCTACACCTTC. This gives the protein CASSSGTGPNYGYTF. V and J are TRBV11-2 and TRBJ1-2; 9 bases line up with TRBD1. CDR3 length: 15 amino acids. Germline V gene data show CDR1 as SGHAT and CDR2 as FQNNGV. Trimming removed 4 bases from V and 0 bases from J; junction bases left unmatched: 3.